Listed below are T cell receptor beta chains from one sample, sequenced in a study of blood T cell repertoires in COVID-19. TCRdb's table, derived via immunoSEQ multiplex PCR, lists solely in-frame clones and lacks some. The data contain approximately 90,000 clones, about 85% of them singletons. The sequenced material came from peripheral blood. These receptor sequences come from a man in his fifties with acute or convalescent COVID-19. Each CDR3 is given without its conserved first and last residue. Fields, in order: V gene, clone size, CDR3 protein. Expanded clones are given a class, and other clones once, few, many or no size at all.

v_call: TRBV28
clone_size: -
cdr3_aa: ASQVSGSTDTQY

v_call: TRBV5-1
clone_size: -
cdr3_aa: ASSLENGVAEAF

v_call: TRBV18
clone_size: -
cdr3_aa: ASSLGQGLNYGYT

v_call: TRBV20-1
clone_size: -
cdr3_aa: SASKTSGKYNEQF

v_call: TRBV25-1
clone_size: -
cdr3_aa: ASARTEEAF

v_call: TRBV29-1
clone_size: -
cdr3_aa: SVQTGDGSPLH

v_call: TRBV7-2
clone_size: few
cdr3_aa: ASTLREGDTQY

v_call: TRBV27
clone_size: -
cdr3_aa: ASSPGQGGNSPLH

v_call: TRBV24-1
clone_size: -
cdr3_aa: ATSDPTSGTQDEQF

v_call: TRBV30
clone_size: -
cdr3_aa: AWRKGGDTIYGYT

v_call: TRBV5-4
clone_size: -
cdr3_aa: ASSLGQGPQETQY

v_call: TRBV18
clone_size: few
cdr3_aa: ASSPSQGYSSGNTIY

v_call: TRBV30
clone_size: -
cdr3_aa: AWSAWEVGFSNQPQH

v_call: TRBV4-3
clone_size: -
cdr3_aa: ASSQDRGYEKLF

v_call: TRBV5-4
clone_size: -
cdr3_aa: ASSTGTGYNGYT

v_call: TRBV29-1
clone_size: -
cdr3_aa: SVGESSGNTIY

v_call: TRBV6-5
clone_size: -
cdr3_aa: ALEGTSGYEQY

v_call: TRBV5-1
clone_size: -
cdr3_aa: ASSLDVSSGNTIY

v_call: TRBV6-5
clone_size: -
cdr3_aa: ASSYQGQLNTGELF

v_call: TRBV24-1
clone_size: few
cdr3_aa: ATSDLQDEQF

v_call: TRBV21-1
clone_size: -
cdr3_aa: ASSKGTSVYEQY

v_call: TRBV19
clone_size: -
cdr3_aa: ASKDSGTGLYGYT

v_call: TRBV6-5
clone_size: -
cdr3_aa: ASSYSTSGSYEQY

v_call: TRBV11-2
clone_size: -
cdr3_aa: ASSRRPGQGNTGELF

v_call: TRBV7-2
clone_size: few
cdr3_aa: ASSLSRTSGRHEQY

v_call: TRBV6-2/TRBV6-3
clone_size: -
cdr3_aa: ASSSRGFSTDTQY

v_call: TRBV7-9
clone_size: -
cdr3_aa: ASSQRASGSPGELF

v_call: TRBV5-1
clone_size: once
cdr3_aa: ASSLGGMNTEAF

v_call: TRBV7-9
clone_size: -
cdr3_aa: ASSLARGDTSYEQY

v_call: TRBV4-2
clone_size: -
cdr3_aa: ASSQRTSGATYEQY

v_call: TRBV18
clone_size: once
cdr3_aa: ASLQGLDTEAF

v_call: TRBV11-2
clone_size: -
cdr3_aa: ASSLDQDRGVGNQPQH

v_call: TRBV28
clone_size: once
cdr3_aa: ASSSGQGGTEAF

v_call: TRBV2
clone_size: -
cdr3_aa: ASSERADHQPQH

v_call: TRBV6-5
clone_size: -
cdr3_aa: ASRTGTAQETQY

v_call: TRBV7-9
clone_size: -
cdr3_aa: ASSPRGQGSSGANVLT

v_call: TRBV10-1
clone_size: -
cdr3_aa: ASSLTTGGSGGYT

v_call: TRBV4-3
clone_size: -
cdr3_aa: ASSQEVRLTEAF

v_call: TRBV7-9
clone_size: -
cdr3_aa: ASSWRDRATTNEKLF

v_call: TRBV6-5
clone_size: -
cdr3_aa: ASATPGTTYEQY

v_call: TRBV5-6
clone_size: -
cdr3_aa: ASSRGTGGAEAF

v_call: TRBV21-1
clone_size: -
cdr3_aa: ASSKEGQGIHGYT

v_call: TRBV7-2
clone_size: -
cdr3_aa: ASSLSRTSDTQY

v_call: TRBV15
clone_size: -
cdr3_aa: ATSRDGVVGEQF

v_call: TRBV3-1/TRBV3-2
clone_size: -
cdr3_aa: ASSQVGTSGSNEQY

v_call: TRBV5-6
clone_size: few
cdr3_aa: ASSGTGNYGYT

v_call: TRBV6-1
clone_size: -
cdr3_aa: ASSGEEGVAGANEQF

v_call: TRBV19
clone_size: -
cdr3_aa: ASQDIVIGGGKLF

v_call: TRBV19
clone_size: -
cdr3_aa: ASSIGGESWNEQF

v_call: TRBV21-1
clone_size: -
cdr3_aa: ASWGRRSLECTDTQY

v_call: TRBV15
clone_size: -
cdr3_aa: ATSSRIKTAGGPGNQPQH

v_call: TRBV2
clone_size: -
cdr3_aa: ASRVQRGGPDEQY

v_call: TRBV19
clone_size: -
cdr3_aa: ASSAPPYTHTDEQF

v_call: TRBV18
clone_size: few
cdr3_aa: ASSPQPGRGKEQY

v_call: TRBV7-2
clone_size: -
cdr3_aa: ASSLGRGTGSYEQY

v_call: TRBV5-1
clone_size: -
cdr3_aa: ARTGGASYEQY

v_call: TRBV24-1
clone_size: once
cdr3_aa: ATSDSGAGKETQY